Shown below are 20 T cell receptor beta chains from a single sample sequenced in a study of type 1 regulatory T cells. These receptors are not linked to any known antigen. TCRdb re-analysed the reads in MiXCR, keeping a single row per CDR3 protein. The data show about 62,000 distinct CDR3 sequences, with roughly 60% seen just once and approximately 1.8% held by the top ten. Sample: cultured non-Tr1 T cells, either the whole culture or a sorted T cell fraction (not recorded which). Source of these receptors: a human donor in good health.

The gene calls are TRBV5-4 and TRBJ2-3; D may be TRBD1 or TRBD2 (5 bases each). CDR1 is SGHNT, CDR2 YYREEE, per germline (reference sequence). The CDR3 is made up of 14 amino acids. Trimming took off 6 bases at V and 2 bases at J, with 13 bases between the two ends. The chain's CDR3 is CASNTGANTDTQYF. DNA for the CDR3: TGTGCCAGCAACACCGGGGCGAACACAGATACGCAGTATTTT.

V and J are TRBV20-1 and TRBJ2-1; D call uncertain. Germline lookup yields CDR1 DFQATT and CDR2 SNEGSKA (reference sequence). Deletions cut 4 bases from V and 8 bases from J, with 12 bases between. The CDR3 covers 12 residues. This CDR3 reads CSATVRFDEQFF. CDR3 in DNA: TGCAGTGCTACTGTCAGGTTTGATGAGCAGTTCTTC.

A few counts support this clonotype. CDR3 coding DNA: TGTGCCAGCAACTCCTTGGACAGGACCTCCTACGAGCAGTACTTC. This encodes CASNSLDRTSYEQYF. The gene calls are TRBV5-6 and TRBJ2-7, with 7 bases matching TRBD1. This CDR3 is built from 15 residues. The V and J ends lost 6 bases and 0 bases, in that order; junction bases with no gene match: 9. CDR1 and CDR2 from the germline V gene are SGHDT and YYEEEE.

V is TRBV20-1 and J is TRBJ2-1, with 8 bases matching TRBD2. CDR3 length: 14 residues. Unmatched junction bases numbered 9, after V lost 6 bases and J lost 5 bases. From germline, CDR1 is DFQATT and CDR2 SNEGSKA (reference sequence). This chain's CDR3 is CSASGISGNNEQFF. CDR3 in DNA: TGCAGTGCGAGCGGGATTAGCGGGAACAATGAGCAGTTCTTC.

This chain uses TRBV5-1 with TRBJ2-5; maybe TRBD1 (5 bases). The germline V gene encodes CDR1 SGHRS and CDR2 YFSETQ. The CDR3 has 15 amino acids. The ends were cut back, 4 bases at V and 7 bases at J, with 20 bases in the middle. The CDR3 spells CASSARQSSGATQYF. As DNA, the CDR3 is TGCGCCAGCAGCGCAAGACAGTCTTCGGGCGCGACCCAGTACTTC. Full variable domain (outside the CDR3, taken from reference TRBV5-1 and TRBJ2-5): KAGVTQTPRYLIKTRGQQVTLSCSPISGHRSVSWYQQTPGQGLQFLFEYFSETQRNKGNFPGRFSGRQFSNSRSEMNVSTLELGDSALYLCASSARQSSGATQYFGPGTRLLVL.

The chain couples TRBV19 to TRBJ1-2; TRBD1 aligns across 8 bases. The CDR3 has 12 amino acids. The ends lost 5 bases at V and 14 bases at J; junction bases unmatched: 10. The germline gives CDR1 LNHDA, CDR2 SQIVND (reference sequence). CDR3 sequence: CASSPRGTGPTF. In DNA form, the CDR3 reads TGTGCCAGTAGTCCCCGCGGGACAGGTCCGACCTTC.

A few counts support this clonotype. The chain links TRBV4-1 to TRBJ2-1; TRBD2 matches 7 bases. CDR1 and CDR2 from the germline V gene are MGHRA and YSYEKL. This CDR3 has 14 residues. V trimming: 3 bases; J trimming: 8 bases; junction bases outside the gene matches: 7. CDR3 nucleotides: TGCGCCAGCAGCCAGAATATCGGACTAGATGAGCAGTTCTTC. Translating gives CASSQNIGLDEQFF.

The chain couples TRBV6-2 or TRBV6-3 to TRBJ1-2, with D possibly being TRBD1 (6 bases). Germline V lookup: CDR1 MNHEY, CDR2 SVGEGT. Trimming took off 2 bases at V and 4 bases at J, with 11 bases between the two ends. CDR3 length equals 14 residues. CDR3 sequence reads: CASSYHRALYGYTF. CDR3 in DNA: TGTGCCAGCAGTTACCACAGGGCCCTCTATGGCTACACCTTC.

This chain links TRBV12-3 or TRBV12-4 with TRBJ2-1; tentatively, D is TRBD1 or TRBD2 (5 bases each). V shed 7 bases and J shed 8 bases, with 21 bases lying between them. This CDR3 has 15 residues. CDR3 sequence reads: CASTPGQIIKYEQFF. As DNA, the CDR3 is TGTGCCAGCACCCCGGGGCAGATTATAAAATATGAGCAGTTCTTC.

This chain uses TRBV29-1 with TRBJ2-2; D not resolved. V dropped 7 bases and J dropped 1 base, with 4 bases sitting between them. The CDR3 is 11 amino acids. The germline V gene encodes CDR1 SQVTM and CDR2 ANQGSEA. CDR3 region: CSAGNTGELFF. In DNA, the CDR3 is TGCAGCGCTGGGAACACCGGGGAGCTGTTTTTT.

This clonotype was detected only a few times. The rearrangement uses TRBV12-3 or TRBV12-4 and TRBJ1-1; 7 nucleotides match TRBD1. The CDR3 spans 15 residues. J gave up 4 bases and V 3 bases, and 8 bases lay outside the gene matches. CDR3: CASSLGQLVSTEAFF. Written as DNA, the CDR3 is TGTGCCAGCAGTTTGGGACAGCTTGTATCCACTGAAGCTTTCTTT.

The J gene is TRBJ1-6, the V gene TRBV5-4, with a weak D call TRBD1 (5 bases). The germline gives CDR1 SGHNT, CDR2 YYREEE (reference sequence). The ends were cut back, 5 bases at V and 7 bases at J, with 13 bases in the middle. The CDR3 sequence is 14 residues long. CDR3 DNA sequence: TGTGCCAGCAGGCCCGGGACGCTGAATTCACCCCTCCACTTT. Its translation is CASRPGTLNSPLHF.

This clonotype was counted a few times. The CDR3 sequence: CASSQIQTNEQFF. As DNA, the CDR3 is TGTGCCAGCAGCCAAATTCAGACCAATGAGCAGTTCTTC. The chain recombines TRBV4-2 with TRBJ2-1; D gene uncertain. V gave up 2 bases and J gave up 6 bases, with 8 bases separating them. CDR1 is LGHNA and CDR2 is YNFKEQ in the germline V gene. The CDR3 sequence is 13 residues long.

The chain uses TRBV7-8 and TRBJ2-7; D not certain. The CDR3 is 14 residues long. Germline V gene data show CDR1 as SGHVS and CDR2 as FQNEAQ. V was clipped by 8 bases and J by 2 bases, with 16 bases between them. The DNA of the CDR3 is TGTGCCAGCGGCTCCCGGACGGCGACCTACGAGCAGTACTTC. It is translated as CASGSRTATYEQYF.

The chain combines TRBV2 with TRBJ2-5; D unclear. Between the trimmed V and J ends, which lost 4 bases and 4 bases, there was a span of 4 bases. This CDR3 is built from 11 residues. CDR1 is SNHLY and CDR2 is FYNNEI in the germline V gene. CDR3 sequence reads: CASSGTETQYF. CDR3 DNA: TGTGCCAGCAGTGGTACAGAGACCCAGTACTTC.

This clonotype was found a few times. The J gene is TRBJ1-6, the V gene TRBV20-1; D possibly corresponds to TRBD1 (6 bases). The V gene lost 3 bases and the J gene lost 10 bases, with 16 bases spanning the gap. The CDR3 runs to 14 residues. Germline V gives CDR1 DFQATT, CDR2 SNEGSKA (reference sequence). The CDR3 DNA follows: TGCAGTGCTAGTATTCCACAGGGATACTCACCCCTCCACTTT. This gives the protein CSASIPQGYSPLHF.

This clonotype was found once. Its ends do not fully match the called genes, so a read error is possible. The chain is built from TRBV6-5 and TRBJ2-7, with 9 bases fitting TRBD1. Germline loops: CDR1 MNHEY, CDR2 SVGAGI. CDR3 length: 14 amino acids. DNA of the CDR3: TGTGCCAGCAGTTCCGGGACAGGGCCCACCGAGCAGTACTTT. This codes for CASSSGTGPTEQYF.

The V and J genes are TRBV7-2 and TRBJ2-1; D gene unclear. From germline, CDR1 is SGHTA and CDR2 FQGNSA. Trimming took off 0 bases at V and 5 bases at J, with 11 bases between the two ends. The CDR3 runs to 15 residues. The CDR3 region has the DNA TGTGCCAGCAGCTTAGCGGCGAGCGAACACAATGAGCAGTTCTTC. Its protein is CASSLAASEHNEQFF.

This clonotype was picked up a small number of times. The rearrangement joins TRBV27 to TRBJ2-1, with D possibly being TRBD2 (6 bases). The CDR3 consists of 15 residues. The V and J ends lost 4 bases and 4 bases respectively, with 14 bases between them. CDR1 and CDR2 (germline): MNHEY, SMNVEV (reference sequence). CDR3 sequence reads: CASSSRDWLYNEQFF. DNA of the CDR3: TGTGCCAGCAGTTCCCGGGACTGGCTATACAATGAGCAGTTCTTC.

The chain couples TRBV20-1 to TRBJ1-2; TRBD1 matches at 7 bases. CDR3 size: 13 residues. J gave up 0 bases and V 6 bases, and 4 bases lay outside the gene matches. Looked up from germline, CDR1 is DFQATT and CDR2 is SNEGSKA (reference sequence). CDR3: CSASDRANYGYTF. The CDR3 DNA is TGCAGTGCCAGCGACAGGGCTAACTATGGCTACACCTTC.